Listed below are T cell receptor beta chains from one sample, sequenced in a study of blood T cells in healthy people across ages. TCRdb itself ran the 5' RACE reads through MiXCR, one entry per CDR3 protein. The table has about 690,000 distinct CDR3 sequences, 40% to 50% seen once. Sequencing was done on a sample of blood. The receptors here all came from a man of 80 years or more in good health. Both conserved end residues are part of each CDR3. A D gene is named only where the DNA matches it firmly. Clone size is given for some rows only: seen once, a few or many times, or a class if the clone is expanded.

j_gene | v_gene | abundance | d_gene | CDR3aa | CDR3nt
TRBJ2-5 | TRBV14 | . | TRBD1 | CASSQVTGGWETQYF | TGTGCCAGCAGCCAAGTAACAGGGGGCTGGGAGACCCAGTACTTC
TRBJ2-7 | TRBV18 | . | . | CASSPPVIYEQYF | TGTGCCAGCTCACCACCAGTGATCTACGAGCAGTACTTC
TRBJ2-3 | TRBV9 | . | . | CASSVVPRTLRAFRDTQYF | TGTGCCAGCAGCGTAGTTCCCAGGACCCTGAGGGCGTTTAGGGATACGCAGTATTTT
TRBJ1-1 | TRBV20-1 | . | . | CSAYSRNTEAFF | TGCAGTGCCTATTCTAGAAACACTGAAGCTTTCTTT
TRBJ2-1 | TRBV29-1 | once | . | CSARTGGDEQFF | TGCAGCGCCAGGACGGGTGGGGATGAGCAGTTCTTC
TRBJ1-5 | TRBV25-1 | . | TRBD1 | CASSWWRDRGHNQPQHF | TGTGCCAGCAGTTGGTGGAGGGACAGGGGACACAATCAGCCCCAGCATTTT
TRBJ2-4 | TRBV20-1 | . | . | CSAAQGDIQYF | TGCAGTGCTGCGCAGGGCGACATTCAGTACTTC
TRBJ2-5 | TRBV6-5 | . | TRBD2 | CASRRGLAGETQYF | TGTGCCAGCAGAAGGGGACTAGCAGGAGAGACCCAGTACTTC
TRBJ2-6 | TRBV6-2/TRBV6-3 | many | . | CASSYPQGEISGANVLTF | TGTGCCAGCAGTTACCCACAGGGAGAGATCTCTGGGGCCAACGTCCTGACTTTC
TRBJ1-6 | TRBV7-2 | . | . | CASSLRGQNIGDSYNSPLHF | TGTGCCAGCAGCCTGCGTGGACAGAATATTGGGGACTCCTATAATTCACCCCTCCACTTT
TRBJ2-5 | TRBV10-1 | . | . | CASSESGRPGEQYF | TGCGCCAGCAGTGAGTCAGGCAGGCCGGGAGAGCAGTACTTC
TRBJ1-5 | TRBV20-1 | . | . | CSAREGAAPNQPQHF | TGCAGTGCTAGAGAGGGGGCCGCACCTAATCAGCCCCAGCATTTT
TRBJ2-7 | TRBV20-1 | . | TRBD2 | CSARDPQTRAGEKEQYF | TGCAGTGCTAGAGATCCCCAAACCCGAGCGGGAGAGAAAGAGCAGTACTTC
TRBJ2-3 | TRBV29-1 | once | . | CSVEGEPGNTDTQYF | TGCAGCGTTGAGGGGGAACCTGGGAACACAGATACGCAGTATTTT
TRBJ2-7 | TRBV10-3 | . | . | CAISVSQVPSYEQYF | TGTGCCATCAGTGTTAGCCAGGTCCCCTCCTACGAGCAGTACTTC
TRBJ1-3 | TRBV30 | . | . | CAWSGARTGGNTIYF | TGTGCCTGGAGTGGTGCCCGAACCGGGGGAAACACCATATATTTT
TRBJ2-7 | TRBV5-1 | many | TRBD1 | CASSLLGGGQGLDEQYF | TGCGCCAGCAGCTTATTAGGTGGAGGACAGGGACTCGACGAGCAGTACTTC
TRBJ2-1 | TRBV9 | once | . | CASSVALNNEQFF | TGTGCCAGCAGCGTAGCTCTGAACAATGAGCAGTTCTTC
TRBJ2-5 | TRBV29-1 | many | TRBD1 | CSVFKDREQETQYF | TGCAGCGTTTTTAAGGACAGGGAACAAGAGACCCAGTACTTC
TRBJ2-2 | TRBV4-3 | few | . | CASSSTQNTGELFF | TGCGCCAGCAGCTCGACCCAGAACACCGGGGAGCTGTTTTTT
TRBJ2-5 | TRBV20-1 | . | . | CSAREPQGWETQYF | TGCAGTGCTAGAGAACCCCAGGGCTGGGAGACCCAGTACTTC
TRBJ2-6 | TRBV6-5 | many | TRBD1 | CASSSDRGGSGANVLTF | TGTGCCAGCAGTTCTGACAGGGGTGGGTCTGGGGCCAACGTCCTGACTTTC
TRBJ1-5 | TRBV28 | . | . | CVSRAGNQPQHF | TGTGTCAGCAGAGCGGGCAATCAGCCCCAGCATTTT
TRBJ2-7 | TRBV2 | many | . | CASLAPGPAEQYF | TGTGCCAGCCTAGCGCCGGGCCCAGCCGAGCAGTACTTC
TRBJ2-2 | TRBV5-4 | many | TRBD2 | CASSKPGTSGGNPNTGELFF | TGTGCCAGCAGCAAACCAGGGACTAGCGGGGGGAACCCAAACACCGGGGAGCTGTTTTTT
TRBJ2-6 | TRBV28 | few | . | CASRRLAFVGANVLTF | TGTGCCAGCAGAAGACTCGCTTTCGTTGGGGCCAACGTCCTGACTTTC
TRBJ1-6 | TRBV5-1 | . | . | CASSLGQVGTPLHF | TGCGCCAGCAGCTTGGGACAGGTGGGGACTCCCCTCCACTTT
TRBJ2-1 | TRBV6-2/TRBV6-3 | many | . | CASSTIGSSYNEQFF | TGTGCCAGCAGCACGATAGGGAGCTCCTACAATGAGCAGTTCTTC
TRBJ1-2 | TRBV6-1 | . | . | CASTRVLGGTNYGYTF | TGTGCCAGCACCAGGGTCCTCGGGGGAACTAACTATGGCTACACCTTC
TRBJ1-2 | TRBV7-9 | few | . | CASSFSTQNYGYTF | TGTGCCAGCAGCTTCTCGACTCAAAACTATGGCTACACCTTC
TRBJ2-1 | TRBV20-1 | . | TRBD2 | CSARSPSGRYNEQFF | TGCAGTGCTAGATCTCCTAGCGGGAGGTACAATGAGCAGTTCTTC
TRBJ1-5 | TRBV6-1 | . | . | CASTSGLERPQHF | TGTGCCAGCACCTCGGGGCTGGAGCGGCCCCAGCATTTT
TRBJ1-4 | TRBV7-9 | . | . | CASSRQTVLNEKLFF | TGTGCCAGCAGCCGCCAGACAGTGCTTAATGAAAAACTGTTTTTT
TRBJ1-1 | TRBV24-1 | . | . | CASRDTEAFF | TGTGCCTCCAGGGACACTGAAGCTTTCTTT
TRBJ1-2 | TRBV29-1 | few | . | CSVEVNYGYTF | TGCAGCGTTGAAGTTAACTATGGCTACACCTTC
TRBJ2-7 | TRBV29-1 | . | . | CSVVQLVGNNEQYF | TGCAGCGTTGTCCAGCTCGTGGGTAACAATGAGCAGTACTTC
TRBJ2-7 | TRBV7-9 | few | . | CASAPRERRGEQYF | TGTGCCAGCGCACCCCGGGAAAGACGGGGCGAGCAGTACTTC
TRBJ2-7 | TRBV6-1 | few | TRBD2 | CASSYEGPGGEQYF | TGTGCCAGCTCCTACGAGGGGCCGGGGGGCGAGCAGTACTTC
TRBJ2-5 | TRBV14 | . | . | CASSQDLSRMETQYF | TGTGCCAGCAGCCAAGATCTAAGCAGAATGGAGACCCAGTACTTC
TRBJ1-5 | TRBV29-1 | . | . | CSAGSTGSNQPQHF | TGCAGCGCTGGGAGTACAGGGAGCAATCAGCCCCAGCATTTT
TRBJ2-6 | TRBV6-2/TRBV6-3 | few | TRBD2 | CASSSRGSGGPGANVLTF | TGTGCCAGCAGTTCTCGAGGGAGCGGGGGGCCTGGGGCCAACGTCCTGACTTTC
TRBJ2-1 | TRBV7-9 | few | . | CASSFGSQEFF | TGTGCCAGCAGCTTTGGCTCCCAGGAGTTCTTC
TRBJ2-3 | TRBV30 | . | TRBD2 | CAWRWSGRGDTQYF | TGTGCCTGGAGATGGAGCGGGAGGGGGGATACGCAGTATTTT
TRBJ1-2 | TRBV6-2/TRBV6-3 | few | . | CASSYTGTGYGYTF | TGTGCCAGCAGTTATACCGGGACGGGATATGGCTACACCTTC
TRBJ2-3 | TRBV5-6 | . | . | CASNEQVDTDTQYF | TGTGCCAGCAACGAACAGGTGGACACAGATACGCAGTATTTT
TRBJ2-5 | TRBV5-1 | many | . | CASSLGLQGVQTQYF | TGCGCCAGCAGCTTGGGCTTACAGGGAGTTCAGACCCAGTACTTC
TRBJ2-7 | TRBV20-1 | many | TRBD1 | CSARRTGEAYEQYF | TGCAGTGCTAGGCGGACAGGGGAGGCCTACGAGCAGTACTTC
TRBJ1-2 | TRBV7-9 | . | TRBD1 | CARSVNNRGPYGYTF | TGTGCCCGCAGTGTAAACAACAGGGGGCCCTATGGCTACACCTTC
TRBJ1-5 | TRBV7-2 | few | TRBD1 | CASSSAGTGNNQPQHF | TGTGCCAGCAGCTCCGCCGGGACAGGGAACAATCAGCCCCAGCATTTT
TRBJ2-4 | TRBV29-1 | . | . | CGVGSTSAKNIQYF | TGCGGCGTCGGCAGCACGTCGGCCAAAAACATTCAGTACTTC
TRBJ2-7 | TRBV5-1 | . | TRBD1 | CASSSYTTGVEGAEQYF | TGCGCCAGCAGCTCCTATACCACAGGGGTAGAAGGAGCTGAGCAGTACTTC
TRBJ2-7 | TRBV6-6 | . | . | CASRKGDYEQYF | TGTGCCAGCAGAAAGGGTGACTACGAGCAGTACTTC
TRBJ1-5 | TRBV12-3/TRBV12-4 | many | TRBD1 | CASSLLLRTGGFSGNQPQHF | TGTGCCAGCAGCCTGCTTTTGCGGACAGGGGGCTTTAGTGGCAATCAGCCCCAGCATTTT